This TCR beta chain was recovered during a study of beta chain features in type 1 diabetes. General study points: When Type 1 diabetes patients were examined, their TCRB CDR3s proved moderately but significantly shorter in all four CD4+ subsets.

The sequenced template was cDNA made from the entire isolated RNA. Profiling relied on immunoSEQ multiplex PCR, and the TCRdb table lists in-frame clones only, not all of them. The data contain about 660,000 clones, about 14% of them seen just once; the ten biggest clones take up around 0.04%. V was clipped by 6 bases and J by 0 bases, with 6 bases between them. This CDR3 is built from 14 residues. Per the germline V gene, CDR1 is LGHNT and CDR2 is FRNRAP. This clone turned up a few times. Its antigen is undetermined. The chain combines TRBV12-5 with TRBJ2-6; D remains ambiguous. Sequencing used naive CD4+ T cells from blood. The sequence derives from a young man with type 1 diabetes. In nucleotides, the CDR3 is TGTGCTAGTGGCCCACTCTCTGGGGCCAACGTCCTGACTTTC. It specifies CASGPLSGANVLTF. The entire variable domain, with the rest obtained from reference TRBV12-5 and TRBJ2-6, is as follows: DARVTQTPRHKVTEMGQEVTMRCQPILGHNTVFWYRQTMMQGLELLAYFRNRAPLDDSGMPKDRFSAEMPDATLATLKIQPSEPRDSAVYFCASGPLSGANVLTFGAGSRLTVL.